This TCR beta chain was captured in a study of regulatory T cells in long-lasting Graves disease. V shed 7 bases and J shed 6 bases, with 7 bases lying between them. Germline V CDR1 and CDR2: SNHLY, FYNNEI. This CDR3 has 10 residues. To make TCR beta libraries, researchers used iRepertoire HTBI primers and Arm-PCR of CDR3 regions. From the multiplex PCR reads, TCRdb called clonotypes with MiXCR, one entry per CDR3 protein. The sample lists about 660,000 distinct CDR3 sequences; approximately 29% were seen once. The time point here: persistent/refractory GD, antithyroid drugs over 5 years with positive TRAb. PBMC-derived RNA was used for the TCR library.

This sequence originates from a female donor with Graves disease. The sample here was peripheral blood mononuclear cells (PBMCs), taken when the disease was refractory, from a patient treated with antithyroid drugs. The V gene is TRBV2, the J gene TRBJ2-7; no clear D. The CDR3 sequence: CASMEPEQYF. The CDR3 coding sequence is TGTGCCAGCATGGAGCCCGAGCAGTACTTC.